This T cell receptor (beta chain) was identified in a study of cytomegalovirus exposure and HLA in healthy donors. CDR3 length equals 13 residues. The germline gives CDR1 SNHLY, CDR2 FYNNEI. Trimming stripped 1 base from V and 4 bases from J, with 5 bases between. It was with 60 Vbeta and 13 Jbeta primers that the PCR ran. Here immunoSEQ multiplex PCR was the method, and the copy in TCRdb shows in-frame clones only, minus some. In the table there are about 130,000 clones, roughly 88% of which are singletons. This clonotype was obtained from a woman younger than 35 in good health and CMV-seropositive. Material for sequencing was PBMCs. This chain links TRBV2 with TRBJ2-1, with D hard to call. For the CDR3, the DNA is TGTGCCAGCAGTGAAGACACATACAATGAGCAGTTCTTC. Protein sequence: CASSEDTYNEQFF.